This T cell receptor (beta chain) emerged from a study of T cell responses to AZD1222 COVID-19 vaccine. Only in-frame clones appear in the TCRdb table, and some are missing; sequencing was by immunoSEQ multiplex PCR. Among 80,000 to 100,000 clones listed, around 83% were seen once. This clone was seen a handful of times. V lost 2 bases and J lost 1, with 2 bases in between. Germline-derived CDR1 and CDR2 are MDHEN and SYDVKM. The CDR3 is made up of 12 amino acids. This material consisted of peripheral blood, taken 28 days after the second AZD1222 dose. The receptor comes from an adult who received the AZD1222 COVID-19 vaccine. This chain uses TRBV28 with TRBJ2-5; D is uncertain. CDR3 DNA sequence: TGTGCCAGCAGTTTACCCCAAGAGACCCAGTACTTC. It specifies CASSLPQETQYF.